Below are 22 T cell receptor beta chains sequenced from a single sample in a study of cytomegalovirus exposure and HLA in healthy donors. Here immunoSEQ multiplex PCR was the method, and the copy in TCRdb shows in-frame clones only, minus some. The sample yields 200,000 to 300,000 clones, around 86% seen once. The specimen sequenced was PBMCs. These receptors were obtained from a woman under 40 in good health and CMV-seropositive.

The gene calls are TRBV28 and TRBJ1-1, with D hard to call. CDR1 MDHEN and CDR2 SYDVKM come from the germline V gene. V lost 4 bases and J lost 4, with 4 bases in between. The length of the CDR3 is 11 residues. The CDR3 here is CASSSFTEAFF. The CDR3 DNA reads TGTGCCAGCAGTTCGTTCACTGAAGCTTTCTTT.

Only a few counts were recorded for this clone. The chain carries TRBV2 and TRBJ2-5; TRBD2 agrees at 8 bases. The CDR3 covers 14 residues. V trimming: 5 bases; J trimming: 4 bases; junction bases outside the gene matches: 6. Looked up from germline, CDR1 is SNHLY and CDR2 is FYNNEI. This CDR3 is CASSPNREGETQYF. CDR3 sequence (DNA): TGTGCCAGCAGTCCGAACCGGGAGGGAGAGACCCAGTACTTC. Full variable domain (rest looked up from reference TRBV2 and TRBJ2-5): EPEVTQTPSHQVTQMGQEVILRCVPISNHLYFYWYRQILGQKVEFLVSFYNNEISEKSEIFDDQFSVERPDGSNFTLKIRSTKLEDSAMYFCASSPNREGETQYFGPGTRLLVL.

The chain employs TRBV30 and TRBJ1-4, with D hard to call. There are 15 residues in the CDR3. CDR1 and CDR2 from the germline V gene are GTSNPN and SVGIG (reference sequence). The V gene lost 5 bases and the J gene lost 8 bases, with 21 bases spanning the gap. The DNA for the CDR3 is TGTGCCTGGGCCGCCTTAGAGGTTACTGGAGAAAAACTGTTTTTT. This sequence encodes CAWAALEVTGEKLFF.

V and J are TRBV5-8 and TRBJ2-3; D remains unclear. The CDR3 runs 16 residues. CDR1 SGHTS and CDR2 YDEGEE come from the germline V gene. The V end lost 2 bases, the J end lost 5 bases, and 18 bases lay between the germline ends. The CDR3 DNA reads TGTGCCAGCAGCTTTTTCCCGGTTGCCGGAGTAGATACGCAGTATTTT. Translation gives CASSFFPVAGVDTQYF.

J is TRBJ2-1 and V is TRBV7-2, with TRBD2 matching over 16 bases. The CDR3 length is 17 residues. With 4 bases clipped from V and 5 bases from J, the junction kept 5 bases outside the gene matches. Germline assignment: CDR1 SGHTA and CDR2 FQGNSA. The CDR3 DNA reads TGTGCCAGCAGCTATCCGGGACTAGCGGGGGGGAACAATGAGCAGTTCTTC. Its protein is CASSYPGLAGGNNEQFF. Using reference TRBV7-2 and TRBJ2-1 for the parts outside the CDR3, the full variable domain is GAGVSQSPSNKVTEKGKDVELRCDPISGHTALYWYRQSLGQGLEFLIYFQGNSAPDKSGLPSDRFSAERTGGSVSTLTIQRTQQEDSAVYLCASSYPGLAGGNNEQFFGPGTRLTVL.

The rearrangement joins TRBV7-9 to TRBJ2-5; a possible D gene is TRBD2 (5 bases). This CDR3 spans 14 amino acids. V dropped 7 bases and J dropped 2 bases, with 14 bases sitting between them. Germline lookup yields CDR1 SEHNR and CDR2 FQNEAQ (reference sequence). CDR3 residues: CASTIEGSQETQYF. In DNA form, the CDR3 reads TGTGCCAGCACCATAGAGGGCTCTCAAGAGACCCAGTACTTC.

The chain employs TRBV4-1 and TRBJ2-3, with TRBD2 matching 9 bases. This CDR3 has 16 amino acids. The V gene's germline CDR1 is MGHRA and CDR2 YSYEKL. V was pared by 1 base and J by 6 bases, with 8 bases of the junction left unmatched. The CDR3 DNA sequence: TGCGCCAGCAGCCAAGCCGAAGCGGGAGGAGCTGATACGCAGTATTTT. This encodes CASSQAEAGGADTQYF.

The chain employs TRBV6-1 and TRBJ1-1, with TRBD1 as a possible D gene (6 bases). The germline V and J ends were trimmed by 5 bases and 4 bases, with 11 bases remaining between them. This CDR3 region has 13 residues. Germline lookup yields CDR1 MNHNS and CDR2 SASEGT. CDR3 coding DNA: TGTGCCAGCAGTCCCGGGACACTCACTGAAGCTTTCTTT. Its protein product is CASSPGTLTEAFF.

This chain uses TRBV11-3 with TRBJ2-3, with D maybe TRBD1 (5 bases). Trimming left V 4 bases short and J 2 bases short, with 13 bases between. CDR3 length equals 15 residues. CDR1 is SGHNT and CDR2 is YENEEA in the germline V gene. The CDR3 region is CASSSRQSTTDTQYF. In DNA, the CDR3 is TGTGCCAGCAGCTCCCGACAGTCGACCACAGATACGCAGTATTTT.

The genes are TRBV29-1 and TRBJ2-1; 10 nucleotides align to TRBD2. Germline values: CDR1 SQVTM, CDR2 ANQGSEA. Trimming cost V 2 bases and J 4 bases; bases outside gene matches: 8. The CDR3 is 16 amino acids. The CDR3 DNA reads as TGCAGCGTTGAACTCGGACTAGCGGATCGGTACAATGAGCAGTTCTTC. Protein sequence: CSVELGLADRYNEQFF.

V and J are TRBV6-1 and TRBJ2-3, with 7 bases that match TRBD2. Trimming at V came to 7 bases and at J to 2 bases, leaving 6 bases not matched to a gene. The CDR3 contains 14 residues. CDR1 is MNHNS, CDR2 SASEGT, per germline. The CDR3 reads CASNPSGHTDTQYF. CDR3 in DNA: TGTGCCAGCAATCCTAGCGGACACACAGATACGCAGTATTTT.

The V and J genes are TRBV19 and TRBJ2-2, with TRBD2 as a possible D gene (5 bases). The V gene's germline CDR1 is LNHDA and CDR2 SQIVND (reference sequence). Trimming stripped 3 bases from V and 6 bases from J, with 11 bases between. This CDR3 has 14 amino acids. DNA of the CDR3: TGTGCCAGTAGTATGAGAGGGCTCGCCGGGGAGCTGTTTTTT. It encodes CASSMRGLAGELFF.

The chain recombines TRBV4-2 with TRBJ2-1, with D possibly matching TRBD2 (6 bases). Germline V gene data show CDR1 as LGHNA and CDR2 as YNFKEQ. V was shortened by 2 bases and J by 5 bases, with 13 bases between the two germline ends. This CDR3 has 15 amino acids. This CDR3 reads CASSQIVGGNNEQFF. The CDR3 DNA reads as TGTGCCAGCAGCCAAATTGTCGGGGGAAACAATGAGCAGTTCTTC.

This chain connects TRBV7-9 to TRBJ2-4, with D tentatively TRBD2 (6 bases). The CDR3 contains 14 residues. V was clipped by 6 bases and J by 3 bases, with 12 bases between them. Germline lookup yields CDR1 SEHNR and CDR2 FQNEAQ (reference sequence). CDR3 DNA: TGTGCCAGCAGTCGGAGGGAGGTCAAAAACATTCAGTACTTC. Amino acids: CASSRREVKNIQYF.

The chain joins TRBV5-6 to TRBJ2-1; weak D call: TRBD2 (6 bases). Germline CDR1 and CDR2: SGHDT and YYEEEE. CDR3 size: 15 residues. Between the trimmed V and J ends, which lost 6 bases and 0 bases, there was a span of 13 bases. In nucleotides, the CDR3 is TGTGCCAGCACTTTTAGCGGAGGCTCCTACAATGAGCAGTTCTTC. Amino acids: CASTFSGGSYNEQFF.

V and J are TRBV6-5 and TRBJ2-7; the D is unclear. CDR1 and CDR2 (germline): MNHEY, SVGAGI. With 2 bases removed from V and 5 bases from J, the gap between germline ends came to 13 bases. This CDR3 region has 14 residues. This CDR3 reads CASSYVSVRNEQYF. CDR3 nucleotide sequence: TGTGCCAGCAGTTACGTCTCTGTTAGAAACGAGCAGTACTTC.

The chain recombines TRBV19 with TRBJ1-2; TRBD1 aligns across 8 bases. Trimming took 3 bases from V and 8 from J; bases not matched to a gene: 11. The CDR3 has 15 residues. Looked up from germline, CDR1 is LNHDA and CDR2 is SQIVND (reference sequence). This chain's CDR3 is CASSIGAGGAGGYTF. The CDR3 DNA reads TGTGCCAGTAGTATCGGGGCAGGGGGCGCGGGAGGCTACACCTTC.

The genes are TRBV19 and TRBJ1-5; 8 bases are shared with TRBD1. This CDR3 has 19 amino acids. Per germline, CDR1 LNHDA and CDR2 SQIVND (reference sequence). The J segment lost 4 bases and the V segment lost 2 bases, leaving 16 bases of the junction unmatched. The CDR3 coding sequence is TGTGCCAGTAGTATACCCCACGCTCGCACAGGGGGGAGGAATCAGCCCCAGCATTTT. Residues: CASSIPHARTGGRNQPQHF.

The rearrangement links TRBV5-4 to TRBJ2-5; the D is unclear. Germline loops: CDR1 SGHNT, CDR2 YYREEE (reference sequence). V shed 1 base and J shed 2 bases, with 6 bases lying between them. CDR3 size: 13 residues. The CDR3 is CASSLSLQETQYF. The CDR3 nucleotides are TGTGCCAGCAGCTTGTCGTTGCAAGAGACCCAGTACTTC.

The chain links TRBV18 to TRBJ1-5; 7 bases are a match to TRBD1. This CDR3 is built from 15 residues. V lost 6 bases and J lost 3; bases outside the gene matches: 8. The germline gives CDR1 KGHSH, CDR2 LQKENI. The chain's CDR3 is CASSTGQASNQPQHF. The CDR3 nucleotides are TGTGCCAGCTCGACCGGACAGGCCTCCAATCAGCCCCAGCATTTT.

This clone has a handful of counts. J is TRBJ2-7 and V is TRBV6-6; tentative D call: TRBD1 (5 bases). Germline V gene data show CDR1 as MNHNY and CDR2 as SVGAGI (reference sequence). This CDR3 has 15 residues. V lost 6 bases and J 0 bases, leaving 15 bases between the germline ends. CDR3 sequence: CASSRQPPFSYEQYF. The DNA of the CDR3 is TGTGCCAGCAGCCGACAGCCTCCTTTCTCCTACGAGCAGTACTTC.

The chain uses TRBV9 and TRBJ2-3, with D possibly TRBD2 on 6 matching bases. The CDR3 is made up of 17 amino acids. Trimming took off 0 bases at V and 1 base at J, with 15 bases between the two ends. The germline CDR1 and CDR2 sequences are SGDLS and YYNGEE. The CDR3 DNA sequence: TGTGCCAGCAGCGTAGTCGTTTCCGGGACTGGCACAGATACGCAGTATTTT. The encoded protein is CASSVVVSGTGTDTQYF.